This T cell receptor (beta chain) was identified during a study of blood T cell repertoires in COVID-19 (dated by TCRdb to 2020 to 2021). Broadly, across the study: Samples from collaborators originated in the United States, Italy and Spain and spanned both the acute and convalescent phases of COVID-19. The prospective study material was composed of cDNA or gDNA derived from T cells, B-cell-depleted T cells, or PBMCs. Subjects who had been exposed to COVID-19, were actively infected with it, or had recovered from it provided the deeply sampled blood TCRbeta repertoires that made up the dataset. The repertoires were released in a freely available public database meant as a resource for research on the immune response to SARS-CoV-2. The samples were drawn from two sources: the first 160 participants of the ongoing ImmuneRACE study, and over 1,000 subjects contributed by 6 global collaborators. Nearly every sample came with metadata listing a de-identified subject ID, COVID-19 status, age in years and sex. Where available, HLA class I and class II types were taken from metadata supplied by the sample provider and were not determined by assay-based typing.

Samples from volunteer blood donors who had recovered from COVID-19 were contributed by a second Seattle source. The collaborating institutions used their own protocols to collect whole blood in K2EDTA tubes. For TCRbeta analysis, collaborators shipped samples in one of three forms: frozen whole blood, isolated PBMCs, or DNA extracted from either of those sample types. The CDR3, cysteine through phenylalanine, is 16 amino acids long. CDR3 DNA is the only sequence kept; it has 48 bases, read in frame from the first base. CDR1 and CDR2, per the germline V gene, are SGHTA and FQGNSA. The germline ends are 11 bases apart after V is trimmed by 1 base and J by 1 base. In regard to this clone: Its antigen is unknown. The sample holds no much larger clone one base away, and base qualities are not on file.

Study-wide findings and limitations: How much clinical and demographic metadata was included differed by source and by participant, and the metadata was provided uncurated.

TCRbeta CDR3 regions were amplified from genomic DNA by means of the immunoSEQ Assay, a bias-controlled multiplex PCR. As for the authors' bioinformatics: The number of nucleated cells in each sample was estimated by amplification of reference gene primers within the assay. To quantify the absolute abundance of each unique TCRbeta CDR3 rearrangement, sequence reads were collapsed and filtered. For each sample, productive Simpson clonality was calculated by taking the square root of Simpson's diversity index across productive rearrangements. TCRdb obtained this table from immuneACCESS and retained in-frame rearrangements with V and J assigned. These tables miss some clones; where compared with another copy, unresolved V genes account for less than half of the shortfall, and the remainder is unexplained. Clone size and the V and J calls come from that table; the DNA yielded D and trimming. Counted in this sample were roughly 300,000 clones; roughly nine tenths of them appeared once. 5% to 7% of the sample is in the top ten clones.

This receptor was obtained from a man younger than 35 who had recovered from COVID-19. Sequencing used peripheral blood. The chain is assembled from TRBV7-2 and TRBJ1-5; tentative D gene TRBD1, with 6 bases matching. Here the CDR3 is given as CASSLDRVRSNQPQHF. The DNA sequence follows: TGTGCCAGCAGCTTAGACAGGGTCAGGAGCAATCAGCCCCAGCATTTT.